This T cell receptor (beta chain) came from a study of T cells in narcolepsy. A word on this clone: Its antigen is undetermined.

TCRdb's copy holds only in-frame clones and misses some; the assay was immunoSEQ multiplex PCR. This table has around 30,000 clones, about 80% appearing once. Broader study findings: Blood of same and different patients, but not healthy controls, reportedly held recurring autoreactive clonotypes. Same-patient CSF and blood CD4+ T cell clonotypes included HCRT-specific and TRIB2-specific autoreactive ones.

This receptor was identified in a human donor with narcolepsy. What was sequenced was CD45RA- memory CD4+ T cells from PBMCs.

The CDR3 sequence is CASSSPSSWGEQFF. Here the CDR3 DNA reads TGTGCCAGCAGCTCCCCCTCTAGCTGGGGTGAGCAGTTCTTC. J is TRBJ2-1 and V is TRBV7-2; D possibly corresponds to TRBD2 (5 bases). The V end was cut by 4 bases, the J end by 9 bases, with 16 bases between. CDR3 length equals 14 residues. The germline V gene has CDR1 SGHTA and CDR2 FQGNSA.